This entry describes one TCR beta chain. Using immunoSEQ multiplex PCR, the repertoire was profiled, and TCRdb retains in-frame clones only, with some absent. The profile covers about 64,000 clones, with about 92% appearing a single time and around 1.7% taken by the ten largest. This CDR3 region has 14 residues. V lost 3 bases to trimming and J lost 4 bases; unmatched junction nucleotides: 6. The germline gives CDR1 SGHRS, CDR2 YFSETQ. The data originate from a study of control samples from healthy donors and cancer patients. The sequenced sample consisted of PBMCs. This receptor was identified in a man aged 40-49 years with colorectal cancer. The chain links TRBV5-1 to TRBJ1-2; 7 positions agree with TRBD1. CDR3 amino acids: CASSYDRVGYGYTF. The CDR3 DNA reads as TGCGCCAGCAGCTACGACAGGGTAGGCTATGGCTACACCTTC.